What follows are 17 T cell receptor beta chains derived from one specimen sequenced in a study of blood T cell repertoires in COVID-19. Profiled with immunoSEQ multiplex PCR; TCRdb holds only in-frame clones, not every one. Of 200,000 to 250,000 clones listed, roughly 84% were seen once; the top ten hold approximately 3.8%. Sequencing was performed on peripheral blood. These receptors all stem from a woman of 80 years or more with acute or convalescent COVID-19.

The J gene is TRBJ1-2, the V gene TRBV3-1 (or the pseudogene TRBV3-2); maybe TRBD1 (6 bases). The germline V gene encodes CDR1 LGHDT and CDR2 YNNKEL (reference sequence). V lost 0 bases and J 6 bases, leaving 11 bases between the germline ends. The CDR3 has 14 residues. In nucleotides, the CDR3 is TGTGCCAGCAGCCAAGATTGGACAGCCGATGGCTACACCTTC. As protein: CASSQDWTADGYTF.

The rearrangement uses TRBV18 and TRBJ2-3, with TRBD1 matching 9 bases. Looked up from germline, CDR1 is KGHSH and CDR2 is LQKENI. The CDR3 loop spans 14 amino acids. V lost 5 bases and J lost 2; bases outside the gene matches: 2. CDR3 residues: CASSGTGSTDTQYF. DNA for the CDR3: TGTGCCAGCTCAGGGACAGGGTCCACAGATACGCAGTATTTT.

J is TRBJ1-1 and V is TRBV11-2, with D perhaps matching TRBD1 (6 bases). Germline CDR1 reads SGHAT; CDR2 reads FQNNGV. The CDR3 contains 15 residues. V was cut by 1 base and J by 4 bases, with 13 bases left in between. Here the CDR3 reads CASSLVGGKGTEAFF. CDR3 in DNA: TGTGCCAGCAGCTTAGTAGGGGGAAAGGGCACTGAAGCTTTCTTT.

The chain combines TRBV5-1 with TRBJ1-3; perhaps TRBD1 as D (6 bases). Trimming pared 9 bases from V and 8 bases from J, leaving 18 bases between. This CDR3 is built from 13 residues. Per the germline V gene, CDR1 is SGHRS and CDR2 is YFSETQ. The CDR3 DNA reads TGCGCCACCAAGCGGGACACCGGGGACACCATATATTTT. It encodes CATKRDTGDTIYF. The full variable domain, rest sourced from reference TRBV5-1 and TRBJ1-3, is KAGVTQTPRYLIKTRGQQVTLSCSPISGHRSVSWYQQTPGQGLQFLFEYFSETQRNKGNFPGRFSGRQFSNSRSEMNVSTLELGDSALYLCATKRDTGDTIYFGEGSWLTVV.

V usage is TRBV7-3 and J usage is TRBJ1-5; 8 bases fit TRBD1. The CDR3 is 16 amino acids. The trim removed 1 base at V and 7 bases at J, leaving 9 bases unmatched. Germline values: CDR1 SGHTA, CDR2 FQGTGA. DNA for the CDR3: TGTGCCAGCAGCTTAAGCAGCCAGGGGGCTAGGCAGCCCCAGCATTTT. It codes for CASSLSSQGARQPQHF.

This sequence joins TRBV7-2 and TRBJ1-4; D is ambiguous. CDR3 size: 13 residues. Germline CDR1 and CDR2: SGHTA and FQGNSA. V lost 5 bases and J lost 6, with 10 bases in between. Here the CDR3 DNA reads TGTGCCAGCAGCCCAAGCTTAGATGAAAAACTGTTTTTT. Its protein product is CASSPSLDEKLFF.

V and J are TRBV7-2 and TRBJ1-3; no firm D call. V was pared by 6 bases and J by 4 bases, with 7 bases between. The CDR3 runs to 12 residues. The germline gives CDR1 SGHTA, CDR2 FQGNSA. The CDR3 reads CASSSVGNTIYF. The CDR3 region has the DNA TGTGCCAGCAGTTCGGTGGGAAACACCATATATTTT.

V usage is TRBV5-6 and J usage is TRBJ2-5; D perhaps matches TRBD1 (6 bases). The CDR3 loop spans 13 amino acids. Germline V gene data show CDR1 as SGHDT and CDR2 as YYEEEE. V gave up 4 bases and J gave up 2 bases, with 9 bases separating them. This CDR3 is CASSGTPQETQYF. Written as DNA, the CDR3 is TGTGCCAGCAGCGGGACACCGCAAGAGACCCAGTACTTC.

The genes are TRBV19 and TRBJ2-7; 10 bases fit TRBD1. The length of the CDR3 is 15 residues. Trimming took 4 bases from V and 3 from J; bases not matched to a gene: 6. Germline CDR1 reads LNHDA; CDR2 reads SQIVND (reference sequence). The CDR3 region is CASSTEGQGNYEQYF. The DNA of the CDR3 is TGTGCCAGTAGTACCGAGGGACAGGGGAACTACGAGCAGTACTTC.

The chain combines TRBV19 with TRBJ2-1, with TRBD1 matching over 8 bases. Germline lookup yields CDR1 LNHDA and CDR2 SQIVND (reference sequence). This CDR3 region has 12 residues. With V trimmed by 5 bases and J by 9 bases, 3 bases remained unmatched. The CDR3: CASSRTGLEQFF. The CDR3 DNA reads as TGTGCCAGTAGTCGGACAGGGCTTGAGCAGTTCTTC.

The J gene is TRBJ2-7, the V gene TRBV6-2 or TRBV6-3, with 7 bases fitting TRBD2. Germline CDR1 and CDR2: MNHEY and SVGEGT. The CDR3 extends over 16 amino acids. V was clipped by 5 bases and J by 0 bases; unmatched bases: 10. CDR3 region: CASSRWGGGTSYEQYF. CDR3 nucleotides: TGTGCCAGCAGTCGGTGGGGCGGGGGTACCTCCTACGAGCAGTACTTC.

The chain carries TRBV5-1 and TRBJ2-5; TRBD2 agrees at 11 bases. The length of the CDR3 is 14 residues. The V gene's germline CDR1 is SGHRS and CDR2 YFSETQ. V lost 7 bases and J lost 5; bases outside the gene matches: 7. CDR3: CASRSGGVPETQYF. The CDR3 DNA reads TGCGCCAGCCGTAGCGGGGGGGTACCGGAGACCCAGTACTTC.

The chain uses TRBV28 and TRBJ1-5; D is perhaps TRBD1 (6 bases). The germline gives CDR1 MDHEN, CDR2 SYDVKM. The CDR3 runs to 15 residues. V was pared by 11 bases and J by 12 bases, with 29 bases between. The chain's CDR3 is CAAGLGARGAKYQHF. For the CDR3, the DNA is TGTGCCGCGGGGCTCGGGGCACGGGGGGCTAAATACCAGCATTTT.

V and J are TRBV7-3 and TRBJ2-1; weak D call: TRBD1 (7 bases). V was cut by 5 bases and J by 7 bases, with 15 bases left in between. Germline V gene data show CDR1 as SGHTA and CDR2 as FQGTGA. The CDR3 covers 14 residues. The chain's CDR3 is CASSPVTGRNEQFF. For the CDR3, the DNA is TGTGCCAGCAGCCCGGTGACAGGGAGGAATGAGCAGTTCTTC.

This chain uses TRBV6-2 or TRBV6-3 with TRBJ2-4, with 8 positions matching TRBD2. The V segment lost 6 bases and the J segment 8 bases; nucleotides outside the gene matches: 9. In germline, CDR1 is MNHEY, CDR2 SVGEGT. This CDR3 contains 14 residues. CDR3 bases: TGTGCCAGCAGCCTAGGACTAGCTGGGGACATTCAGTACTTC. Translation: CASSLGLAGDIQYF.

This clone has just one count. This chain uses TRBV7-2 with TRBJ2-5; a weak D match, TRBD1 (7 bases). This CDR3 has 14 residues. The V gene lost 7 bases and the J gene lost 5 bases, with 17 bases spanning the gap. Looked up from germline, CDR1 is SGHTA and CDR2 is FQGNSA. CDR3 sequence reads: CASTIAGGPETQYF. The DNA of the CDR3 is TGTGCCAGCACCATCGCAGGGGGGCCGGAGACCCAGTACTTC.

The chain employs TRBV5-1 and TRBJ2-5; D is perhaps TRBD2 (6 bases). Trimming pared 0 bases from V and 3 bases from J, leaving 6 bases between. Germline values: CDR1 SGHRS, CDR2 YFSETQ. The CDR3 extends over 13 amino acids. CDR3 in amino acids: CASSLGLEETQYF. The CDR3 bases are TGCGCCAGCAGCTTGGGACTAGAAGAGACCCAGTACTTC. The variable domain in full, with the rest retrieved from reference TRBV5-1 and TRBJ2-5, is KAGVTQTPRYLIKTRGQQVTLSCSPISGHRSVSWYQQTPGQGLQFLFEYFSETQRNKGNFPGRFSGRQFSNSRSEMNVSTLELGDSALYLCASSLGLEETQYFGPGTRLLVL.